This T cell receptor (beta chain) was documented in a study of T cell responses to AZD1222 COVID-19 vaccine. Points from the study as a whole: Two AZD1222 doses significantly raised spike-specific TCR breadth and depth over controls.

The germline V and J ends were trimmed by 0 bases and 7 bases, with 19 bases remaining between them. CDR1 is SGHDT and CDR2 is YYEEEE in the germline V gene. There are 16 residues in the CDR3. To note about this clone: Its antigen is as yet unknown.

Repertoires were generated with immunoSEQ multiplex PCR, while TCRdb's copy carries only in-frame clones and drops some. The repertoire has roughly 50,000 clones, roughly 90% of them found once; the top ten carry about 5.4%. This sample comprised peripheral blood, obtained 28 days after the second AZD1222 dose. V and J are TRBV5-6 and TRBJ1-2; maybe TRBD1 (5 bases). The receptor's source is an adult who received the AZD1222 COVID-19 vaccine. DNA of the CDR3: TGTGCCAGCAGCTTGGTTTCATCAGGGCGATGGGGTGGCTACACCTTC. Translation gives CASSLVSSGRWGGYTF.